A selection of T cell receptor beta chains follows, all from one sample in a study of blood T cell repertoires in COVID-19. Clones were sequenced by immunoSEQ multiplex PCR, and TCRdb holds only the in-frame ones, with some missing. The table has around 460,000 clones, over 85% seen once. Source material: peripheral blood. Every receptor here comes from a young man with COVID-19, enrolled during active disease. CDR3s include the opening cysteine and the closing phenylalanine or tryptophan. D genes are given only for firm matches. Expanded clones get a size class; other rows say once, few or many, or leave the size out.

>TRBV9|NA|TRBD1|TRBJ1-3
TGTGCCAGCGGGACAGGGGCTGGAAACACCATATATTTT
CASGTGAGNTIYF
>TRBV7-2|NA|TRBD2|TRBJ2-1
TGTGCCAGCAGCTTAGAGGCTAGCGGCAATGAGCAGTTCTTC
CASSLEASGNEQFF
>TRBV5-1|once|TRBD1|TRBJ1-2
TGCGCCAGCAGGCGGACAGGGGGCTTGTTCTATGGCTACACCTTC
CASRRTGGLFYGYTF
>TRBV19|NA|NA|TRBJ1-5
TGTGCCACACTAAGGTCAGGGTCCGATCAGCCCCAGCATTTT
CATLRSGSDQPQHF
>TRBV6-2/TRBV6-3|NA|NA|TRBJ1-2
TGTGCCAGCAGCCAAGGCCTGGGCGACACCTTC
CASSQGLGDTF
>TRBV5-5|NA|TRBD1|TRBJ2-7
TGTGCCAGCAGCGTAACTACAGGGACAGGGAATAGGCGCGAGCAGTACTTC
CASSVTTGTGNRREQYF
>TRBV11-3|NA|TRBD1|TRBJ2-7
TGTGCCAGCAGCTTGGGGACAGGGGTTTTCTACGAGCAGTACTTC
CASSLGTGVFYEQYF
>TRBV18|NA|TRBD2|TRBJ2-3
TGTGCCAGCTCACTCTCGAGGACTAGCGGGACGACAGATACGCAGTATTTT
CASSLSRTSGTTDTQYF
>TRBV28|NA|NA|TRBJ2-5
TGTGCCAGCGGGGGGGCCGGCTGGGAGACCCAGTACTTC
CASGGAGWETQYF
>TRBV7-9|NA|NA|TRBJ2-3
TGTGCCAGCAGCCTAGGACTACTTACAGATACGCAGTATTTT
CASSLGLLTDTQYF
>TRBV3-1/TRBV3-2|once|NA|TRBJ2-5
TGTGCCAGCAGCCCTCGGACAGTCCAAGAGACCCAGTACTTC
CASSPRTVQETQYF
>TRBV19|NA|NA|TRBJ1-6
TGTGCCAGTAGTATAGATTACGGCGTGGAAGGGGATTCACCCCTCCACTTT
CASSIDYGVEGDSPLHF
>TRBV27|NA|TRBD1|TRBJ2-7
TGTGCCAGCAGTTGGACAGGTGAGGCCTACGAGCAGTACTTC
CASSWTGEAYEQYF
>TRBV19|NA|NA|TRBJ1-1
TGTGCCAGTGGCCAGTACACTGAAGCTTTCTTT
CASGQYTEAFF
>TRBV7-2|NA|NA|TRBJ2-7
TGTGCCAGCAGCGCCGCCATGACAGGTTACTACGAGCAGTACTTC
CASSAAMTGYYEQYF
>TRBV9|once|TRBD1|TRBJ2-7
TGTGCCAGCAGCGTAGATGGACAGGGGGACGAGCAGTACTTC
CASSVDGQGDEQYF
>TRBV19|NA|NA|TRBJ1-5
TGTGCCAGTAGTATAGTAATGCGGTGGAATCAGCCCCAGCATTTT
CASSIVMRWNQPQHF
>TRBV5-5|NA|TRBD2|TRBJ2-7
TGTGCCAGCAGCTTGGCCCTGACTAGCGGGGGGGGCCCCACCTACGAGCAGTACTTC
CASSLALTSGGGPTYEQYF
>TRBV6-2/TRBV6-3|NA|TRBD2|TRBJ2-1
TGTGCCAGCAGTTTGCCCGGAGAGCGGGAGAGAAATGAGCAGTTCTTC
CASSLPGERERNEQFF
>TRBV6-1|NA|TRBD2|TRBJ2-3
TGTGCCAGCAGTGAGGGGATGGGACTAGCGGGAGATACGCAGTATTTT
CASSEGMGLAGDTQYF
>TRBV6-2/TRBV6-3|NA|NA|TRBJ2-7
TGTGCCAGCAGTGCTATCGAGCCGGGACTCTCCTACGAGCAGTACTTC
CASSAIEPGLSYEQYF
>TRBV3-1/TRBV3-2|once|TRBD1|TRBJ1-1
TGTGCCAGCAGCCTATCGACAGGGGGGACTGAAGCTTTCTTT
CASSLSTGGTEAFF
>TRBV2|NA|NA|TRBJ2-7
TGTGCCAGCAGTGAAGGTAGATCCAAAGCCGAGCAGTACTTC
CASSEGRSKAEQYF
>TRBV6-2/TRBV6-3|once|NA|TRBJ1-2
TGTGCCAGCAGTTCCGGACAGTATGGCTACACCTTC
CASSSGQYGYTF